The 26 T cell receptor beta chains given below trace back to one sample, sequenced in a study of blood T cells in healthy people across ages. The authors ran a second PCR of 7 to 11 cycles using a sample-barcoded 5' primer and a J-beta primer mix. TCRdb processed the 5' RACE reads anew with MiXCR; each CDR3 protein has one entry. The sample includes fewer than 900,000 distinct CDR3 sequences, roughly 43% of them seen just once. The sequenced sample was blood. These TCRs come from a woman aged 55-69 years in good health.

The chain combines TRBV20-1 with TRBJ2-5; 8 bases are shared with TRBD2. The V segment lost 5 bases and the J segment 3 bases; nucleotides outside the gene matches: 11. The CDR3 is made up of 15 amino acids. The V gene's germline CDR1 is DFQATT and CDR2 SNEGSKA (reference sequence). In nucleotides, the CDR3 is TGCAGTGCTGTTCTTGGCGGGAGGCTTGAAGAGACCCAGTACTTC. Residues: CSAVLGGRLEETQYF.

This clonotype was seen once. The junction departs from germline at one end; a sequencing error may be responsible. J is TRBJ2-1 and V is TRBV7-9, with TRBD2 matching over 10 bases. Looked up from germline, CDR1 is SEHNR and CDR2 is FQNEAQ (reference sequence). The CDR3 runs to 15 residues. The DNA for the CDR3 is TGTGCCAGCAGCCCCTTAGCGGGAGGTCTCAATGAGCAGTTATTC. This gives the protein CASSPLAGGLNEQLF.

This clonotype has just one count. The chain recombines TRBV29-1 with TRBJ2-3, with D perhaps TRBD2 (6 bases). V lost 6 bases to trimming and J lost 5 bases, with 18 bases between them. The CDR3 runs to 14 residues. Germline lookup yields CDR1 SQVTM and CDR2 ANQGSEA. The CDR3 loop reads CSVRRADTIDTQYF. CDR3 sequence (DNA): TGCAGCGTGCGGAGGGCGGACACCATAGATACGCAGTATTTT.

This chain joins TRBV5-1 and TRBJ1-2, with 9 nucleotides matching TRBD1. The germline gives CDR1 SGHRS, CDR2 YFSETQ. The CDR3 consists of 15 residues. V shed 6 bases, J shed 4 bases, and the junction held 10 bases outside the gene matches. Written as DNA, the CDR3 is TGCGCCAGCACCCCAGACAGGGGGGGATTCTATGGCTACACCTTC. Protein: CASTPDRGGFYGYTF.

The gene calls are TRBV20-1 and TRBJ1-2, with TRBD1 identical over 7 bases. Germline CDR1 reads DFQATT; CDR2 reads SNEGSKA (reference sequence). The CDR3 has 14 amino acids. The junction had 8 bases not matched to a gene; V was cut back by 3 bases and J by 4 bases. As DNA, the CDR3 is TGCAGTGCTAGCCTCCCAGGGGGTCTCTATGGCTACACCTTC. This gives the protein CSASLPGGLYGYTF.

This clonotype was picked up one time. The chain recombines TRBV6-6 with TRBJ2-7, with D unclear. Trimming stripped 6 bases from V and 7 bases from J, with 22 bases between. The CDR3 covers 15 residues. Germline-derived CDR1 and CDR2 are MNHNY and SVGAGI (reference sequence). The CDR3 DNA reads as TGTGCCAGCAGCGACGACTTGACGGGTTACAATGAGCAGTACTTC. It encodes CASSDDLTGYNEQYF.

The chain carries TRBV7-2 and TRBJ2-3; D not certain. The CDR3 is made up of 13 amino acids. V was trimmed by 7 bases and J by 4 bases, leaving 12 bases between them. Germline V gives CDR1 SGHTA, CDR2 FQGNSA. The CDR3 sequence is CASTRGDPDTQYF. CDR3 coding DNA: TGTGCCAGCACCCGCGGCGACCCAGATACGCAGTATTTT.

This clonotype was seen more than once but under ten times. The chain couples TRBV12-3 or TRBV12-4 to TRBJ1-6, with a possible D match to TRBD1 (5 bases). The CDR3 length is 16 residues. Trimming removed 0 bases at V and 8 bases at J, with 14 bases between. CDR3 amino acids: CASSLAGRGVHSPLHF. CDR3 DNA sequence: TGTGCCAGCAGTTTAGCGGGAAGGGGAGTCCATTCACCCCTCCACTTT.

This clonotype was found many times. This chain links TRBV7-2 with TRBJ2-5; D uncertain. V shed 0 bases and J shed 2 bases, with 4 bases lying between them. Germline CDR1 reads SGHTA; CDR2 reads FQGNSA. This CDR3 has 13 residues. The DNA for the CDR3 is TGTGCCAGCAGCTTAGCCCTTCAAGAGACCCAGTACTTC. Translation gives CASSLALQETQYF.

This clonotype was observed a few times. The V call is TRBV6-2 or TRBV6-3, the J call TRBJ2-7, with D possibly matching TRBD1 (6 bases). There are 14 residues in the CDR3. Trimming took off 7 bases at V and 5 bases at J, with 18 bases between the two ends. CDR1 is MNHEY and CDR2 is SVGEGT in the germline V gene. CDR3 sequence (DNA): TGTGCCAGCACCCAGCGAGAAAGGGGGAACGAGCAGTACTTC. It is translated as CASTQRERGNEQYF.

To note about this clonotype: A much larger clone differs by one base, so this may be a read error. This chain connects TRBV3-1 to TRBJ2-7, with no clear D. CDR3 length: 15 amino acids. Deletions cut 1 base from V and 1 base from J, with 11 bases between. CDR1 is LGHDT, CDR2 YNNKEL, per germline (reference sequence). The CDR3, as DNA: TGTGCCAGCAGCCAAGGTCAAAATTGGTCCTACGAGCAGTACTTC. Protein product: CASSQGQNWSYEQYF.

The chain employs TRBV3-1 and TRBJ1-2; D remains unclear. Trimming removed 0 bases from V and 7 bases from J, with 6 bases in between. Germline-derived CDR1 and CDR2 are LGHDT and YNNKEL (reference sequence). CDR3 size: 12 residues. CDR3 sequence (DNA): TGTGCCAGCAGCCAAGAACAAACTGGCTACACCTTC. As protein: CASSQEQTGYTF.

The J gene is TRBJ1-5, the V gene TRBV10-3, with D perhaps TRBD1 (5 bases). CDR1 and CDR2 (germline): ENHRY, SYGVKD. V shed 10 bases and J shed 0 bases, with 16 bases lying between them. This CDR3 comprises 15 residues. The CDR3 coding sequence is TGTGCCACCGCAGACAGTCCTCCTAGCAATCAGCCCCAGCATTTT. Its protein product is CATADSPPSNQPQHF.

As for this clonotype: This may come from a read error, since a much larger clone is one base off. The chain recombines TRBV12-3 or TRBV12-4 with TRBJ2-7; 10 bases are a match to TRBD1. The V segment lost 5 bases and the J segment 6 bases; nucleotides outside the gene matches: 7. CDR3 length: 14 amino acids. The CDR3 coding sequence is TGTGCCAGCAGTGTAGGGACAGGGGTGGGCGAGCAGTACTTC. It encodes CASSVGTGVGEQYF.

The V call is TRBV6-5, the J call TRBJ2-5; either TRBD1 or TRBD2 may fit D (5 bases each). The length of the CDR3 is 15 residues. The germline V gene has CDR1 MNHEY and CDR2 SVGAGI. Trimming pared 2 bases from V and 6 bases from J, leaving 16 bases between. CDR3 amino acids: CASSYNRDQGQTQYF. CDR3 DNA: TGTGCCAGCAGTTACAACCGGGACCAGGGTCAGACCCAGTACTTC.

The rearrangement links TRBV29-1 to TRBJ1-2; TRBD1 matches 7 bases. The CDR3 extends over 14 amino acids. Germline values: CDR1 SQVTM, CDR2 ANQGSEA. J gave up 3 bases and V 6 bases, and 10 bases lay outside the gene matches. This CDR3 is CSVPSTGWDYGYTF. For the CDR3, the DNA is TGCAGCGTCCCGTCGACAGGGTGGGACTATGGCTACACCTTC. Supplemented by reference TRBV29-1 and TRBJ1-2, the full variable domain reads SAVISQKPSRDICQRGTSLTIQCQVDSQVTMMFWYRQQPGQSLTLIATANQGSEATYESGFVIDKFPISRPNLTFSTLTVSNMSPEDSSIYLCSVPSTGWDYGYTFGSGTRLTVV.

The chain carries TRBV12-3 or TRBV12-4 and TRBJ1-5, with D perhaps matching TRBD1 (5 bases). This CDR3 is built from 14 residues. The V end was cut by 5 bases, the J end by 2 bases, with 10 bases between. The DNA of the CDR3 is TGTGCCAGCAGTCAGGGTTCAGGCAATCAGCCCCAGCATTTT. Its translation is CASSQGSGNQPQHF.

The chain employs TRBV12-5 and TRBJ2-1; 7 bases line up with TRBD2. Trimming at V came to 6 bases and at J to 2 bases, leaving 16 bases not matched to a gene. The CDR3 runs to 18 residues. Looked up from germline, CDR1 is LGHNT and CDR2 is FRNRAP. As DNA, the CDR3 is TGTGCTAGTGGCCCGGGGGGAATCACATCCGGCGCCTACAATGAGCAGTTCTTC. Translated, it gives CASGPGGITSGAYNEQFF.

This clonotype turned up a few times. The rearrangement joins TRBV6-1 to TRBJ2-1; D not certain. Deletions cut 7 bases from V and 4 bases from J, with 23 bases between. This CDR3 contains 17 residues. The germline gives CDR1 MNHNS, CDR2 SASEGT. DNA for the CDR3: TGTGCCAGCAAAGTCAGTGTGGGTGGGGTAGGTTACAATGAGCAGTTCTTC. This codes for CASKVSVGGVGYNEQFF.

This clonotype has more than one count but fewer than ten. V gene TRBV9 combines with J gene TRBJ1-1; 7 bases agree with TRBD1. The trim removed 2 bases at V and 0 bases at J, leaving 1 base unmatched. Germline V gene data show CDR1 as SGDLS and CDR2 as YYNGEE. The CDR3 runs to 14 residues. The CDR3 protein is CASSVDRVNTEAFF. The CDR3 DNA reads TGTGCCAGCAGCGTCGACAGGGTGAACACTGAAGCTTTCTTT.

This clonotype has a count of ten or more. V and J are TRBV29-1 and TRBJ2-1, with TRBD1 identical over 12 bases. Germline V gene lookup returns CDR1 SQVTM and CDR2 ANQGSEA. This CDR3 has 14 amino acids. The V and J ends lost 8 bases and 7 bases, in that order; junction bases with no gene match: 9. The CDR3 sequence is CSLRDRGHGNEQFF. The CDR3 coding sequence is TGCAGCCTGAGGGACAGGGGGCATGGGAATGAGCAGTTCTTC.

The J gene is TRBJ1-2, the V gene TRBV9; no firm D call. The CDR3 covers 15 residues. The germline CDR1 and CDR2 sequences are SGDLS and YYNGEE. V shed 0 bases and J shed 4 bases, with 13 bases lying between them. The CDR3 nucleotides read TGTGCCAGCAGCGTAGGGGCAGAATCGCTCTATGGCTACACCTTC. Protein: CASSVGAESLYGYTF.

The chain recombines TRBV7-9 with TRBJ2-5; D could derive from TRBD1 or TRBD2 (5 bases each). The CDR3 extends over 14 amino acids. Per germline, CDR1 SEHNR and CDR2 FQNEAQ (reference sequence). Trimming took 1 base from V and 4 from J, leaving 10 bases between them. CDR3: CASSLGGVGETQYF. The CDR3 region has the DNA TGTGCCAGCAGCTTAGGAGGGGTAGGAGAGACCCAGTACTTC.

The chain has TRBV4-2 and TRBJ2-5; D unclear. Germline loops: CDR1 LGHNA, CDR2 YNFKEQ. V lost 1 base and J lost 1, with 7 bases in between. The CDR3 loop spans 14 amino acids. Here the CDR3 reads CASSQGGAQETQYF. CDR3 bases: TGTGCCAGCAGCCAAGGCGGCGCCCAAGAGACCCAGTACTTC.

This clonotype has just a few counts. V usage is TRBV25-1 and J usage is TRBJ2-7, with TRBD2 identical over 11 bases. The germline V gene encodes CDR1 MGHDK and CDR2 SYGVNS. V was clipped by 2 bases and J by 6 bases; unmatched bases: 6. The CDR3 contains 15 residues. This chain's CDR3 is CASSEPWLAGGEQYF. In DNA form, the CDR3 reads TGTGCCAGCAGTGAACCTTGGCTAGCGGGGGGCGAGCAGTACTTC.

This clonotype was observed a single time. V usage is TRBV3-1 and J usage is TRBJ2-5; D possibly corresponds to TRBD1 (5 bases). Trimming stripped 1 base from V and 2 bases from J, with 17 bases between. In germline, CDR1 is LGHDT, CDR2 YNNKEL (reference sequence). The CDR3 is made up of 17 amino acids. The CDR3 loop reads CASSQVPAGLGQETQYF. CDR3 in DNA: TGTGCCAGCAGCCAAGTCCCGGCAGGGCTGGGTCAAGAGACCCAGTACTTC.